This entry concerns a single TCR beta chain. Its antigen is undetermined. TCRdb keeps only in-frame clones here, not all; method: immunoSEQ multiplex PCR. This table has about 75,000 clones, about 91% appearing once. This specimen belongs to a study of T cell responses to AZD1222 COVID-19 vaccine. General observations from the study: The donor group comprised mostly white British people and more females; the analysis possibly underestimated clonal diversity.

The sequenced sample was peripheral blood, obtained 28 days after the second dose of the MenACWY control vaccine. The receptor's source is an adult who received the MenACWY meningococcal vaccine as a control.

The CDR3 bases are TGTGCCAGCAGTGAAATCGTCAGGGGGCGCGTGGACTATGGCTACACCTTC. Encoded protein: CASSEIVRGRVDYGYTF. This chain uses TRBV6-1 with TRBJ1-2, with 8 bases fitting TRBD1. The CDR3 has 17 residues. The V gene's germline CDR1 is MNHNS and CDR2 SASEGT. The trim removed 2 bases at V and 3 bases at J, leaving 11 bases unmatched.